A selection of T cell receptor beta chains follows, all from one sample in a study of T-cell reconstitution after alpha-beta-depleted transplantation in children. TCRdb used MiXCR to reprocess the PCR reads, holding one entry per CDR3 protein. Of around 360,000 distinct CDR3 sequences detected, 10% appear once; the ten largest clones hold 2.4%. Sequences were derived from PBMCs from the stem cell graft donor, sampled from the stem cell graft. These receptors were collected from a human donor who donated a stem cell graft to a child with acute lymphoblastic leukemia. Each CDR3 is given with its conserved first and last residue. A D gene is named only where the DNA matches it firmly. The listing skips clone size in some rows; elsewhere it reads once, few, many or a size class.

abundance	v_gene	j_gene	d_gene	CDR3nt	CDR3aa
few	TRBV6-5	TRBJ1-4	TRBD1	TGTGCCAGCAGTTACGACAGGGCGCGGGGTAATGAAAAACTGTTTTTT	CASSYDRARGNEKLFF
-	TRBV5-4	TRBJ2-7	-	TGTGCCAGCAGCTTTGGCAGGGGGGTCGAGCAGTACTTC	CASSFGRGVEQYF
few	TRBV24-1	TRBJ2-3	-	TGTGCCACCGGTACGCAGTATTTT	CATGTQYF
once	TRBV6-5	TRBJ2-7	-	TGTGCCAGCAGTTACTCGTTACTAGATGAGCAGTACTTC	CASSYSLLDEQYF
few	TRBV10-3	TRBJ2-2	-	TGTGCCATCACCCCTGGGGGGCCCGGGGAGCTGTTTTTT	CAITPGGPGELFF
few	TRBV14	TRBJ2-3	-	TGTGCCAGCAGCCAACAGGGTCGCACAGATACGCAGTATTTT	CASSQQGRTDTQYF
-	TRBV11-2	TRBJ2-1	TRBD2	TGTGCCAGCAGCTTAGACCTCCCGGGACTAGCGGGAGCGATCGCTGAGCAGTTCTTC	CASSLDLPGLAGAIAEQFF
-	TRBV5-6	TRBJ1-1	TRBD1	TGTGCCAGCAGCGTTAGAGGGGGCGCGCGTATGAACACTGAAGCTTTCTTT	CASSVRGGARMNTEAFF
-	TRBV30	TRBJ2-1	-	TGTGCCTGGAGTGTAAGCGGGTATGAGCAGTTCTTC	CAWSVSGYEQFF
-	TRBV3-1	TRBJ1-1	-	TGTGCCAGCAGCCAAGTTTTGGGAGTCACTGAAGCTTTCTTT	CASSQVLGVTEAFF
many	TRBV28	TRBJ2-3	TRBD2	TGTGCCAGCAGTTTAAGGACTAGCGTTTATAGCACAGATACGCAGTATTTT	CASSLRTSVYSTDTQYF
few	TRBV7-9	TRBJ1-1	TRBD1	TGTGCCAGCAGCTTACTCGCTCCAGGGACAGGGTCTGAAGCTTTCTTT	CASSLLAPGTGSEAFF
few	TRBV6-2/TRBV6-3	TRBJ2-3	-	TGTGCCAGCAGTTACTCTGCCAGACCCACAGATACGCAGTATTTT	CASSYSARPTDTQYF
many	TRBV25-1	TRBJ2-5	-	TGTGCCAGCAGTGACCAGTGGCAAGAGACCCAGTACTTC	CASSDQWQETQYF